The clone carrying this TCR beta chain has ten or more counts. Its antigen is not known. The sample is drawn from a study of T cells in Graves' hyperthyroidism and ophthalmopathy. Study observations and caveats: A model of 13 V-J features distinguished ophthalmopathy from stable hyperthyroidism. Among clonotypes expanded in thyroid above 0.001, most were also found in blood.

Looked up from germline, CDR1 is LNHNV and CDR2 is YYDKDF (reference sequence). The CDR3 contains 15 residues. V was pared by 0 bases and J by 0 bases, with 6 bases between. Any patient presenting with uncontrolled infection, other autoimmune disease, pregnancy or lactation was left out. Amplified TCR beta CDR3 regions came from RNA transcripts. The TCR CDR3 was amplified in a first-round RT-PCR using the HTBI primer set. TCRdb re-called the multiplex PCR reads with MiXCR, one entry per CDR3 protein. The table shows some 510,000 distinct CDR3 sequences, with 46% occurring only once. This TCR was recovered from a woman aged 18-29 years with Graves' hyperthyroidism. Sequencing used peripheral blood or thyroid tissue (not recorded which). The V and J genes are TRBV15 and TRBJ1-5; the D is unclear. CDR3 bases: TGTGCCACCAGCAGAGATCAACTTAGCAATCAGCCCCAGCATTTT. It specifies CATSRDQLSNQPQHF.